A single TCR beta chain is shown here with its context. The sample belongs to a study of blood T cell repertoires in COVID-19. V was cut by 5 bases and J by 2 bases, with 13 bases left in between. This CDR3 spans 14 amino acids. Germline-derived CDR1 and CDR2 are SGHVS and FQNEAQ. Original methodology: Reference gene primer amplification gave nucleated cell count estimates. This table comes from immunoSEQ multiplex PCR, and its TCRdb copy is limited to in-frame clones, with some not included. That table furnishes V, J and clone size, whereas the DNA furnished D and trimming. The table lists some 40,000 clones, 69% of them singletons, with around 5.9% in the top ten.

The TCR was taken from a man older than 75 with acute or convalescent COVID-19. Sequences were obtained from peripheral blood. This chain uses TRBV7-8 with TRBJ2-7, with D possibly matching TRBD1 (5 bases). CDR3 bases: TGTGCCAGCAGCCCCCAGGACATCCCCTACGAGCAGTACTTC. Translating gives CASSPQDIPYEQYF.